This T cell receptor (beta chain) was captured by sequencing in a study of post-analysis software for immune sequencing data. Study results and caveats: Controls' normalized Chao1 diversity significantly exceeded that of multiple sclerosis patients. Strong co-clustering by F measure was seen for same-batch samples.

Prepared TCR beta cDNA libraries contained unique molecular identifiers. TCRdb ran MiXCR on the PCR reads and lists one entry per CDR3 protein. The table includes 650,000 to 850,000 distinct CDR3 sequences, around 53% detected once. A word on this clonotype: Its matching antigen is unknown.

This receptor was taken from a girl between 10 and 17 years old with multiple sclerosis. The source material was blood.

The CDR3 DNA is TGCGCCAGCAGAAGTATCCCCCAGCACGAGTATGGCTACACCTTC. It encodes CASRSIPQHEYGYTF. This chain connects TRBV5-1 to TRBJ1-2; D not resolved. CDR3 size: 15 residues. Germline V gives CDR1 SGHRS, CDR2 YFSETQ. V shed 5 bases and J shed 5 bases, with 19 bases lying between them.